This TCR beta chain emerged from a study of molecular identifiers for immune sequencing clone quantification. Regarding this clonotype: Compared with germline, one end of the junction differs, possibly owing to a read error.

The CDR3 sequence is 15 residues long. CDR1 and CDR2 (germline): MGHRA, YSYEKL. One entry per CDR3 protein results from TCRdb running MiXCR on the PCR reads. The sample carries more than 550,000 distinct CDR3 sequences, around 25% recorded once. The receptor was derived from a human donor in good health. Some libraries in this study had Jurkat cell RNA spiked in. Sequenced sample: naive CD8+ T cells from blood, with Jurkat cell RNA spiked in. Subset indicated: FACS-sorted CD8+CD4-CCR7+CD45RA+ naive T cells. The chain uses TRBV4-1 and TRBJ2-5, with D possibly being TRBD1 (5 bases). CDR3 region: CTSSQAPREQETQYF. CDR3 coding DNA: TGCACCAGCAGCCAAGCACCCAGGGAACAAGAGACCCAGTACTTC.